Shown below are 25 T cell receptor beta chains from a single sample sequenced in a study of graft-versus-host responses after intestinal transplantation. Repertoires were generated with immunoSEQ multiplex PCR, while TCRdb's copy carries only in-frame clones and drops some. The data show tens of thousands of clones, around four fifths seen once. The source material was PBMCs, sampled 1,000 to 1,200 days after transplant. The receptor set was obtained from a human patient who received an intestinal transplant, so some T cells may come from the graft donor.

The chain is built from TRBV19 and TRBJ1-5, with D possibly TRBD1 on 5 matching bases. CDR3 length: 17 residues. Per the germline V gene, CDR1 is LNHDA and CDR2 is SQIVND (reference sequence). V gave up 5 bases and J gave up 1 base, with 18 bases separating them. The CDR3: CASSPRGVGMSNQPQHF. CDR3 nucleotide sequence: TGTGCCAGTAGTCCCCGGGGGGTAGGTATGAGCAATCAGCCCCAGCATTTT.

The rearrangement uses TRBV23-1 and TRBJ2-2, with 7 bases that match TRBD1. TRBV23-1 is noted as an ORF with a role that remains uncertain. This CDR3 contains 17 residues. Trimming took 0 bases from V and 6 from J; bases not matched to a gene: 10. The CDR3 sequence: CASSQSLGQAGSGELFF. CDR3 bases: TGCGCCAGCAGTCAATCCCTAGGACAGGCTGGATCCGGGGAGCTGTTTTTT.

The chain carries TRBV5-1 and TRBJ2-2; 9 bases are a match to TRBD2. This CDR3 spans 16 amino acids. V trimming: 1 base; J trimming: 5 bases; junction bases outside the gene matches: 6. CDR1 SGHRS and CDR2 YFSETQ come from the germline V gene. Here the CDR3 reads CASSLSAGGSTGELFF. Here the CDR3 DNA reads TGCGCCAGCAGCTTGTCCGCGGGGGGGAGTACCGGGGAGCTGTTTTTT.

The CDR3 DNA sequence: TGTGCCAGCAGTAAGCCCCCGCCGGATGGCTACACCTTC. Translating it yields CASSKPPPDGYTF. V gene TRBV28 combines with J gene TRBJ1-2; D unclear. Looked up from germline, CDR1 is MDHEN and CDR2 is SYDVKM. Between the trimmed V and J ends, which lost 5 bases and 6 bases, there was a span of 13 bases. The CDR3 is made up of 13 amino acids.

J is TRBJ2-5 and V is TRBV10-3, with D possibly matching TRBD1 (6 bases). This CDR3 is 14 amino acids long. Looked up from germline, CDR1 is ENHRY and CDR2 is SYGVKD. V was pared by 0 bases and J by 7 bases, with 12 bases between. In nucleotides, the CDR3 is TGTGCCATCAGTGAGTCGGGGACACTTCGGACCCAGTACTTC. Translation gives CAISESGTLRTQYF.

The genes are TRBV11-2 and TRBJ1-1; D possibly corresponds to TRBD1 (6 bases). Trimming shortened V by 3 bases and J by 5 bases, and 10 bases separated the two germline ends. CDR1 is SGHAT and CDR2 is FQNNGV in the germline V gene. This CDR3 comprises 13 residues. CDR3 sequence: CASSLSRGTEAFF. CDR3 sequence (DNA): TGTGCCAGCAGCTTGAGTAGGGGGACTGAAGCTTTCTTT.

V usage is TRBV7-9 and J usage is TRBJ2-1; D gene ambiguous. CDR1 is SEHNR, CDR2 FQNEAQ, per germline (reference sequence). The V end was cut by 2 bases, the J end by 4 bases, with 12 bases between. This CDR3 is 15 amino acids long. The DNA for the CDR3 is TGTGCCAGCAGCTTATGGCGGCGAGTTTACAATGAGCAGTTCTTC. Protein: CASSLWRRVYNEQFF.

The genes are TRBV10-2 and TRBJ2-7, with 8 bases matching TRBD1. This CDR3 region has 12 residues. The V gene end was trimmed by 7 bases and the J gene end by 5 bases; junction bases not matched to a gene: 4. Germline loops: CDR1 WSHSY, CDR2 SAAADI. CDR3 region: CASTPGGHEQYF. CDR3 nucleotides: TGCGCCAGCACCCCAGGGGGCCACGAGCAGTACTTC.

Of note for this clone: The identical CDR3 is also encoded by other nucleotide sequences in the sample. The J gene is TRBJ1-2, the V gene TRBV4-1, with D unclear. Germline values: CDR1 MGHRA, CDR2 YSYEKL. CDR3 length: 16 residues. Trimming cost V 0 bases and J 8 bases, with 19 bases left between them. CDR3 sequence: CASSQDGRRAYYGYTF. The CDR3 DNA follows: TGCGCCAGCAGCCAAGATGGGCGGAGGGCTTATTACGGCTACACCTTC.

This clone showed up just once. The rearrangement uses TRBV5-1 and TRBJ2-7; D possibly corresponds to TRBD1 (5 bases). CDR3 length equals 13 residues. Trimming cost V 7 bases and J 6 bases, with 17 bases left between them. Germline V gene lookup returns CDR1 SGHRS and CDR2 YFSETQ. The CDR3 DNA sequence: TGCGCCAGCTCGACCAGGGTGACGGGCGAGCAGTACTTC. This codes for CASSTRVTGEQYF.

The rearrangement uses TRBV18 and TRBJ2-1; D uncertain. The CDR3 has 19 residues. Germline V CDR1 and CDR2: KGHSH, LQKENI. Trimming shortened V by 1 base and J by 0 bases, and 19 bases separated the two germline ends. The CDR3 spells CASSPQVPWAFNSYNEQFF. The CDR3 DNA reads TGTGCCAGCTCACCACAGGTCCCATGGGCCTTCAACTCCTACAATGAGCAGTTCTTC.

This clone was picked up one time. The CDR3 sequence is CASSETSGSPSYEQYF. As DNA, the CDR3 is TGTGCCAGCAGTGAGACTAGCGGGAGCCCTTCCTACGAGCAGTACTTC. The chain links TRBV6-1 to TRBJ2-7; 12 bases align to TRBD2. Germline V gene lookup returns CDR1 MNHNS and CDR2 SASEGT. The CDR3 runs 16 residues. The V segment lost 3 bases and the J segment 1 base; nucleotides outside the gene matches: 4.

The chain joins TRBV29-1 to TRBJ2-3, with 11 bases that match TRBD2. This CDR3 has 16 amino acids. V shed 4 bases and J 4 bases; nucleotides not matched to a gene: 10. Germline V gives CDR1 SQVTM, CDR2 ANQGSEA. The CDR3 spells CSVGNPGLAVSDTQYF. Here the CDR3 DNA reads TGCAGCGTTGGGAATCCGGGACTAGCGGTCTCAGATACGCAGTATTTT.

The chain has TRBV27 and TRBJ1-1; D might be TRBD1 (6 bases). There are 15 residues in the CDR3. Germline V gene lookup returns CDR1 MNHEY and CDR2 SMNVEV (reference sequence). The V end was cut by 6 bases, the J end by 1 base, with 15 bases between. The CDR3 region is CASRVSGGANTEAFF. The CDR3 DNA sequence: TGTGCCAGCAGAGTTAGTGGGGGGGCGAACACTGAAGCTTTCTTT.

This clone showed up just once. The J gene is TRBJ1-3, the V gene TRBV29-1; D is undetermined. V was shortened by 4 bases and J by 2 bases, with 6 bases between the two germline ends. The germline V gene has CDR1 SQVTM and CDR2 ANQGSEA. The CDR3 sequence is 12 residues long. DNA of the CDR3: TGCAGCGTTGCTAGCGCTGGAAACACCATATATTTT. This sequence encodes CSVASAGNTIYF.

This clone was seen a handful of times. The chain employs TRBV27 and TRBJ2-3; 12 bases map to TRBD2. The V gene's germline CDR1 is MNHEY and CDR2 SMNVEV (reference sequence). The CDR3 runs to 16 residues. V was pared by 3 bases and J by 2 bases, with 3 bases of the junction left unmatched. CDR3 nucleotides: TGTGCCAGCAGTTTTTGGACTAGCGGGGCCACAGATACGCAGTATTTT. As protein: CASSFWTSGATDTQYF.

This chain connects TRBV18 to TRBJ2-1; D not certain. This CDR3 has 13 residues. Trimming cost V 3 bases and J 0 bases, with 3 bases left between them. From germline, CDR1 is KGHSH and CDR2 LQKENI. DNA for the CDR3: TGTGCCAGCTCACCTGCCTCCTACAATGAGCAGTTCTTC. It yields the protein CASSPASYNEQFF. Combining the CDR3 with reference TRBV18 and TRBJ2-1 gives the whole variable domain NAGVMQNPRHLVRRRGQEARLRCSPMKGHSHVYWYRQLPEEGLKFMVYLQKENIIDESGMPKERFSAEFPKEGPSILRIQQVVRGDSAAYFCASSPASYNEQFFGPGTRLTVL.

This chain connects TRBV18 to TRBJ1-5; a possible D gene is TRBD1 (5 bases). Trimming removed 2 bases from V and 5 bases from J, with 7 bases in between. The CDR3 totals 13 residues. CDR1 and CDR2 (germline): KGHSH, LQKENI. CDR3 sequence reads: CASSPLGDQPQHF. CDR3 nucleotides: TGTGCCAGCTCACCATTAGGGGATCAGCCCCAGCATTTT.

This clone was counted a single time. This sequence joins TRBV12-2 and TRBJ2-3. TRBV12-2 is assigned pseudogene status. The CDR3 runs 21 residues. This chain's CDR3 is CASRLAVRSTTYLLLTDTQYF. The DNA of the CDR3 is TGTGCAAGTCGCTTAGCGGTAAGGTCAACCACCTACCTCCTACTCACAGATACGCAGTATTTT.

V usage is TRBV5-1 and J usage is TRBJ2-5; the match to TRBD1 covers 11 bases. CDR3 length: 15 amino acids. CDR1 and CDR2 from the germline V gene are SGHRS and YFSETQ. The ends lost 0 bases at V and 11 bases at J; junction bases unmatched: 9. The CDR3 reads CASSLDGTGGKAQYF. The CDR3 region has the DNA TGCGCCAGCAGCTTGGACGGGACAGGGGGTAAGGCGCAGTACTTC.

The chain recombines TRBV2 with TRBJ1-1; D uncertain. The V end lost 1 base, the J end lost 8 bases, and 5 bases lay between the germline ends. Germline V CDR1 and CDR2: SNHLY, FYNNEI. The CDR3 length is 11 residues. The CDR3, as DNA: TGTGCCAGCAGTGAAGATTTAGAAGCTTTCTTT. Translating gives CASSEDLEAFF.

This clone is medium-sized (0.01 to 0.1%). The genes are TRBV11-1 and TRBJ1-6; D is unresolved. The CDR3 has 14 residues. The V end lost 5 bases, the J end lost 6 bases, and 11 bases lay between the germline ends. Germline CDR1 is SGHAT and CDR2 is FQDESV (reference sequence). CDR3 region: CASSQLPANSPLHF. CDR3 sequence (DNA): TGTGCCAGCAGCCAACTCCCGGCTAATTCACCCCTCCACTTT.

V gene TRBV4-2 combines with J gene TRBJ1-5, with 8 bases identical to TRBD1. Trimming removed 3 bases from V and 4 bases from J; junction bases left unmatched: 2. CDR3 length: 14 amino acids. Germline CDR1 reads LGHNA; CDR2 reads YNFKEQ. The CDR3 region has the DNA TGTGCCAGCAGCCAGAACAGGGGGAATCAGCCCCAGCATTTT. It yields the protein CASSQNRGNQPQHF.

V is TRBV14 and J is TRBJ2-7; the D gene is possibly TRBD2 (7 bases). The CDR3 totals 15 residues. Germline V gene sequence: CDR1 SGHDN, CDR2 FVKESK. The V gene lost 0 bases and the J gene lost 6 bases, with 15 bases spanning the gap. Here the CDR3 reads CASSQDRGAHAEQYF. Here the CDR3 DNA reads TGTGCCAGCAGCCAAGATCGGGGGGCGCATGCCGAGCAGTACTTC.

V usage is TRBV2 and J usage is TRBJ2-1; D might be TRBD2 (5 bases). Trimming took off 6 bases at V and 6 bases at J, with 6 bases between the two ends. CDR3 size: 11 residues. CDR1 is SNHLY, CDR2 FYNNEI, per germline. The CDR3 spells CASRGSNEQFF. The CDR3 DNA reads as TGTGCCAGCAGGGGGAGCAATGAGCAGTTCTTC.